The T cell receptor beta chain described here comes from a study of Graves' ophthalmopathy and Graves' hyperthyroidism (dated by TCRdb to 2016 to 2018). For the wider study: Peripheral blood samples were taken at the time of initial diagnosis, before any treatment was given. In total, approximately 130 blood samples were TCR-sequenced: 40 to 45 ophthalmopathy, some 75 hyperthyroidism and roughly 17 hyperthyroidism-to-ophthalmopathy patients. After sampling, hyperthyroidism patients received methimazole starting at 30 mg daily, and ophthalmopathy patients received high-dose intravenous methylprednisolone. In more than five hyperthyroidism patients, T-cell repertoires of thyroid tissue and blood were compared. An independent validation cohort comprised around 19 hyperthyroidism patients and over 15 patients who later progressed from hyperthyroidism to ophthalmopathy. A discovery set of 90 to 100 patients (about 45 ophthalmopathy, under 65 stable hyperthyroidism) was enrolled to explore V-J signatures distinguishing ophthalmopathy from hyperthyroidism. To tell Graves' ophthalmopathy apart from Graves' hyperthyroidism, and to predict which patients would progress to ophthalmopathy, the study relied on TCR beta repertoire signatures.

Study-wide findings and limitations: Sample size was not statistically predetermined, and group allocation was not concealed from the investigators. In validation, the model predicted ophthalmopathy progression with 55% to 71% sensitivity and about 73% specificity; some twelve predicted patients were CT-confirmed with GO in a median of around 6 months. Most expanded thyroid clonotypes with frequency above 0.001 were also detected in blood, suggesting blood repertoires may reflect the thyroid immune response. Ophthalmopathy was separated from stable hyperthyroidism by the 13-signature model with just under 90% sensitivity and just under 84% specificity in cross-validation and with 80%/75% in the test set.

The ophthalmopathy patients had moderately to severely active disease, with a Clinical Activity Score of 3 or higher, a NOSPECS grade of 4 or higher, and a disease duration of less than 3 months. Patients with other autoimmune diseases, uncontrolled infections, pregnancy or lactation were excluded. Diagnosis was based on clinical symptoms, serum thyroxine, TRAb, thyroid ultrasound and orbital computed tomography. PBMCs were isolated from more than 9 ml of fresh peripheral blood by Ficoll-Paque density gradient centrifugation. Total RNA was extracted using Trizol reagent, and RNA quality was checked on an Agilent 2100 Bioanalyzer. The CDR3 measures 12 amino acids from cysteine to phenylalanine. The only DNA kept is the CDR3, 36 bases in frame from the first base. In the germline V gene, CDR1 corresponds to SGHDT and CDR2 to YYEEEE. V lost 4 bases and J lost 18 bases; the stretch between them is 17 bases long.

TCR beta CDR3 regions were amplified from RNA transcripts for repertoire sequencing. The first round was an RT-PCR using HTBI primers with the Qiagen OneStep RT-PCR kit, and this first round was followed by a second-round multiplex PCR, then size selection and purification. The libraries underwent paired-end sequencing with 100 bp reads on an Illumina HiSeq2000. Per the source publication's procedure: SOAPnuke was used for read processing, and reads with adapters, uncalled bases, a mean Phred below 15, or no exact constant-primer or identifier match were discarded. COPE v1.2.5 was used to merge the high-quality paired reads. Each unique nucleotide sequence was treated as a clonotype, and MiTCR v1.1 was used to align the clonotypes to the IMGT TRB V, D and J references. Only V-J combinations with frequency above 0.0001 were analysed, covering over 99% of repertoires. For each V-J combination, a TCR clonal expansion and chaos score was defined as F50 clonal expansion divided by the chaos observed in the TCRdist matrix. Welch's t-statistics and random forest were used to narrow the features down to more than 10 V-J combinations, which were then fed into a naive Bayes classifier. The similarity between thyroid and blood repertoires was quantified using the Morisita-Horn index. Using fastp at Q25 and MiXCR, TCRdb reprocessed the public reads and kept productive beta chains. Every CDR3 protein is listed once, alongside the most common genes and DNA of its rows. The V and J calls, along with clone size, are taken from TCRdb and not from the paper's own processing. Counted in this sample were around 660,000 distinct CDR3 sequences; approximately 39% of them appeared once. The ten largest clones capture 3% to 3.5% of the sample.

Comment on this clonotype: There is no known antigen for this receptor. This may be a read error, as it is one base from a much larger clone.

The sequence joins TRBV5-6 to TRBJ1-6; the D region possibly corresponds to TRBD1 (5 bases align). Sequencing was carried out using peripheral blood. The source is an adult man with Graves' ophthalmopathy. This receptor carries the CDR3 CASSTGPFLPHF. The DNA is as follows: TGTGCCAGCAGCACGGGACCGTTTCTCCCCCACTTT.